What follows are 27 T cell receptor beta chains derived from one specimen sequenced in a study of early T cells in non-severe SARS-CoV-2 infection. TCRdb itself ran the 5' RACE reads through MiXCR, one entry per CDR3 protein. The sample records about 55,000 distinct CDR3 sequences, roughly 12% being singletons. The specimen was whole blood. These receptors all come from an adult who was a healthcare worker with PCR-confirmed SARS-CoV-2 infection or an uninfected control (not recorded which).

The chain couples TRBV4-1 to TRBJ2-3; D unresolved. Germline V CDR1 and CDR2: MGHRA, YSYEKL. CDR3 length equals 16 residues. Trimming took off 0 bases at V and 0 bases at J, with 10 bases between the two ends. The CDR3 here is CASSQEGVSSTDTQYF. The CDR3 DNA follows: TGCGCCAGCAGCCAAGAAGGCGTCAGCAGCACAGATACGCAGTATTTT.

This chain connects TRBV5-1 to TRBJ2-4, with 12 bases identical to TRBD2. Unmatched junction bases numbered 8, after V lost 4 bases and J lost 0 bases. The CDR3 is made up of 18 amino acids. Germline V lookup: CDR1 SGHRS, CDR2 YFSETQ. This CDR3 is CASSDGLAGMTAKNIQYF. In DNA form, the CDR3 reads TGCGCCAGCAGCGATGGACTAGCGGGAATGACAGCCAAAAACATTCAGTACTTC.

Points on this clonotype: A much bigger clone sits one base away, suggesting this may be a read error. The chain joins TRBV7-2 to TRBJ2-1; D ambiguous. Germline values: CDR1 SGHTA, CDR2 FQGNSA. The CDR3 length is 14 residues. CDR3 nucleotides: TGTGCCAGCAGCTTAATGGTCAGTTACAATGAGCAGCTCTTC. It yields the protein CASSLMVSYNEQLF.

This clonotype came up a few times. Sequence at one end of the junction differs from germline and may be a read error. The V call is TRBV12-3 or TRBV12-4, the J call TRBJ2-7; 7 bases align to TRBD1. The CDR3 covers 13 residues. The CDR3 region is CASRSTGYHVADF. The CDR3 bases are TGTGCCAGCAGGTCGACAGGGTATCATGTCGCGGACTTC.

There are a few counts of this clonotype. CDR3 DNA: TGTGCCAGCAGTGTTACGACAGGTACAGATACGCAGTATTTT. It specifies CASSVTTGTDTQYF. The rearrangement links TRBV2 to TRBJ2-3; a possible D gene is TRBD1 (6 bases). The CDR3 runs 14 residues. Germline assignment: CDR1 SNHLY and CDR2 FYNNEI. Deletions cut 4 bases from V and 3 bases from J, with 11 bases between. Full variable domain (remainder filled in from reference TRBV2 and TRBJ2-3): EPEVTQTPSHQVTQMGQEVILRCVPISNHLYFYWYRQILGQKVEFLVSFYNNEISEKSEIFDDQFSVERPDGSNFTLKIRSTKLEDSAMYFCASSVTTGTDTQYFGPGTRLTVL.

A few counts support this clonotype. This sequence joins TRBV29-1 and TRBJ2-5, with 9 bases lining up with TRBD2. Trimming removed 6 bases from V and 2 bases from J; junction bases left unmatched: 7. CDR1 is SQVTM and CDR2 is ANQGSEA in the germline V gene. The CDR3 covers 14 residues. CDR3 coding DNA: TGCAGCGTGGGCGGCCTAGCGGGACAAGAGACCCAGTACTTC. This sequence encodes CSVGGLAGQETQYF.

This CDR3 is CASSSYSGISYEQYF. CDR3 coding DNA: TGTGCCAGCAGTTCCTATAGCGGGATCTCCTACGAGCAGTACTTC. The rearrangement links TRBV28 to TRBJ2-7; TRBD2 agrees at 8 bases. Unmatched junction bases numbered 5, after V lost 4 bases and J lost 0 bases. The CDR3 is 15 amino acids. Per germline, CDR1 MDHEN and CDR2 SYDVKM.

This clonotype was picked up a small number of times. This rearrangement joins TRBV7-2 to TRBJ2-5; D is uncertain. The CDR3 runs 14 residues. The V gene lost 5 bases and the J gene lost 1 base, with 11 bases spanning the gap. CDR1 is SGHTA, CDR2 FQGNSA, per germline. CDR3 sequence: CASSLSRTQETQYF. The CDR3, as DNA: TGTGCCAGCAGCCTGAGCCGGACCCAAGAGACCCAGTACTTC.

The V gene is TRBV5-1, the J gene TRBJ2-2, with D possibly matching TRBD1 (5 bases). Deletions cut 3 bases from V and 3 bases from J, with 9 bases between. Per the germline V gene, CDR1 is SGHRS and CDR2 is YFSETQ. The length of the CDR3 is 14 residues. The CDR3 DNA reads TGCGCCAGCAGCTGGGGCTCTTACACCGGGGAGCTGTTTTTT. The encoded protein is CASSWGSYTGELFF. The full variable domain, with the rest looked up from reference TRBV5-1 and TRBJ2-2, is KAGVTQTPRYLIKTRGQQVTLSCSPISGHRSVSWYQQTPGQGLQFLFEYFSETQRNKGNFPGRFSGRQFSNSRSEMNVSTLELGDSALYLCASSWGSYTGELFFGEGSRLTVL.

This clonotype was observed a few times. V and J are TRBV3-1 and TRBJ1-2, with D possibly TRBD1 on 5 matching bases. This CDR3 spans 14 amino acids. V was trimmed by 7 bases and J by 1 base, leaving 13 bases between them. From germline, CDR1 is LGHDT and CDR2 YNNKEL (reference sequence). CDR3 nucleotides: TGTGCCAGCAAGCGGGACGGCTTTAACTATGGCTACACCTTC. This sequence encodes CASKRDGFNYGYTF.

The genes are TRBV28 and TRBJ2-6; the D call may be TRBD1 or TRBD2 (6 bases each). The CDR3 has 16 residues. Germline CDR1 MDHEN, CDR2 SYDVKM. The V gene lost 5 bases and the J gene lost 4 bases, with 15 bases spanning the gap. CDR3 region: CASSIQGTYGANVLTF. CDR3 coding DNA: TGTGCCAGCAGTATTCAGGGGACTTACGGGGCCAACGTCCTGACTTTC.

This clonotype was seen ten or more times. The rearrangement uses TRBV5-1 and TRBJ2-1, with a tentative D call TRBD1 (5 bases). The V end lost 3 bases, the J end lost 10 bases, and 14 bases lay between the germline ends. Looked up from germline, CDR1 is SGHRS and CDR2 is YFSETQ. The CDR3 runs to 13 residues. The DNA for the CDR3 is TGCGCCAGCAGCTCTCCCGGGTGGGGCGAGCAGTTCTTC. It encodes CASSSPGWGEQFF.

This clonotype has a handful of counts. The chain uses TRBV7-2 and TRBJ2-7; a weak D match, TRBD2 (6 bases). Germline V lookup: CDR1 SGHTA, CDR2 FQGNSA. Trimming stripped 5 bases from V and 6 bases from J, with 20 bases between. This CDR3 spans 15 amino acids. CDR3 sequence reads: CASSPRLGYVVEQYF. CDR3 sequence (DNA): TGTGCCAGCAGCCCCCGACTAGGTTATGTGGTCGAGCAGTACTTC.

This clonotype showed up many times. The chain links TRBV20-1 to TRBJ2-7, with 8 bases lining up with TRBD2. The CDR3 covers 17 residues. Per germline, CDR1 DFQATT and CDR2 SNEGSKA (reference sequence). Trimming removed 3 bases from V and 2 bases from J; junction bases left unmatched: 15. CDR3 sequence: CSARPKSGGTSTYEQYF. As DNA, the CDR3 is TGCAGTGCTAGGCCGAAGAGCGGGGGAACTTCTACCTACGAGCAGTACTTC.

The genes are TRBV18 and TRBJ1-2; possibly TRBD1 for D (5 bases). CDR3 size: 14 residues. V dropped 5 bases and J dropped 8 bases, with 18 bases sitting between them. Germline V gene data show CDR1 as KGHSH and CDR2 as LQKENI. The CDR3 DNA reads as TGTGCCAGCTCAACAGACAGTTGGGGCGGCGGCTACACCTTC. This encodes CASSTDSWGGGYTF.

The chain is built from TRBV7-2 and TRBJ2-7; D is uncertain. Germline V gene sequence: CDR1 SGHTA, CDR2 FQGNSA. V was trimmed by 3 bases and J by 2 bases, leaving 5 bases between them. There are 12 residues in the CDR3. CDR3 nucleotides: TGTGCCAGCAGCTTCGGCCCCTACGAGCAGTACTTC. Its protein product is CASSFGPYEQYF. Together with reference TRBV7-2 and TRBJ2-7, the CDR3 gives the full variable domain: GAGVSQSPSNKVTEKGKDVELRCDPISGHTALYWYRQSLGQGLEFLIYFQGNSAPDKSGLPSDRFSAERTGGSVSTLTIQRTQQEDSAVYLCASSFGPYEQYFGPGTRLTVT.

This clonotype has ten or more counts. The chain carries TRBV3-1 and TRBJ2-5; D is undetermined. The CDR3 extends over 14 amino acids. V was trimmed by 0 bases and J by 7 bases, leaving 12 bases between them. Germline V gene data show CDR1 as LGHDT and CDR2 as YNNKEL (reference sequence). CDR3 nucleotide sequence: TGTGCCAGCAGCCAAGACGTCTCGCCGGGGACCCAGTACTTC. This encodes CASSQDVSPGTQYF.

The chain joins TRBV5-1 to TRBJ1-1; D gene unclear. This CDR3 is 14 amino acids long. CDR1 and CDR2 (germline): SGHRS, YFSETQ. The V end lost 4 bases, the J end lost 4 bases, and 14 bases lay between the germline ends. Here the CDR3 reads CASSPGPLPTEAFF. The CDR3 nucleotides read TGCGCCAGCAGCCCAGGACCGCTGCCCACTGAAGCTTTCTTT.

This clonotype occurred many times. The chain employs TRBV2 and TRBJ2-7; 9 nucleotides agree with TRBD2. CDR3 length: 15 residues. Germline CDR1 and CDR2: SNHLY and FYNNEI. Trimming at V came to 3 bases and at J to 9 bases, leaving 12 bases not matched to a gene. The CDR3 reads CASSERTSAPPGQYF. Written as DNA, the CDR3 is TGTGCCAGCAGTGAGAGGACTAGCGCACCCCCTGGGCAGTACTTC.

This clonotype has just a few counts. This sequence joins TRBV28 and TRBJ2-7, with TRBD1 matching 8 bases. Germline CDR1 reads MDHEN; CDR2 reads SYDVKM. The CDR3 runs 16 residues. Trimming took 2 bases from V and 5 from J; bases not matched to a gene: 11. The CDR3 nucleotides are TGTGCCAGCAGTTTACCCGGACAGGGAAGGCTACACGAGCAGTACTTC. Protein product: CASSLPGQGRLHEQYF.

This chain joins TRBV28 and TRBJ2-7, with D hard to call. Germline loops: CDR1 MDHEN, CDR2 SYDVKM. The length of the CDR3 is 11 residues. V was clipped by 1 base and J by 5 bases, with 3 bases between them. The CDR3 nucleotides read TGTGCCAGCAGTTTATATCACGAGCAGTACTTC. This translates into CASSLYHEQYF.

This clonotype was counted ten times or more. V and J are TRBV5-8 and TRBJ2-1; D possibly corresponds to TRBD2 (6 bases). Per germline, CDR1 SGHTS and CDR2 YDEGEE. The CDR3 consists of 15 residues. Deletions cut 6 bases from V and 5 bases from J, with 18 bases between. The DNA for the CDR3 is TGTGCCAGCACTCGAGGCGGGGAATCGGACAATGAGCAGTTCTTC. Translated: CASTRGGESDNEQFF.

The chain employs TRBV5-6 and TRBJ2-3, with D maybe TRBD1 (6 bases). The CDR3 is 16 amino acids. Germline CDR1 reads SGHDT; CDR2 reads YYEEEE. V lost 1 base and J lost 2, with 14 bases in between. CDR3 in amino acids: CASSLIKGVVTDTQYF. The CDR3 nucleotides are TGTGCCAGCAGCTTGATCAAGGGGGTAGTCACAGATACGCAGTATTTT.

The V and J genes are TRBV6-6 and TRBJ1-1; TRBD1 matches 7 bases. The V segment lost 6 bases and the J segment 1 base; nucleotides outside the gene matches: 8. The CDR3 length is 15 residues. The V gene's germline CDR1 is MNHNY and CDR2 SVGAGI (reference sequence). The CDR3 DNA is TGTGCCAGCAGGGGAGCCGGGACAGAGAACACTGAAGCTTTCTTT. Protein product: CASRGAGTENTEAFF.

The gene calls are TRBV5-6 and TRBJ2-1; weak D call: TRBD2 (5 bases). Trimming removed 4 bases from V and 7 bases from J, with 18 bases in between. The CDR3 is made up of 15 amino acids. Germline values: CDR1 SGHDT, CDR2 YYEEEE. This CDR3 is CASSPGYSSGNEQFF. CDR3 nucleotides: TGTGCCAGCAGCCCAGGTTATAGTTCGGGGAATGAGCAGTTCTTC.

This clonotype has at least ten counts. This chain links TRBV28 with TRBJ1-2; unclear D gene. Germline assignment: CDR1 MDHEN and CDR2 SYDVKM. This CDR3 is 10 amino acids long. V lost 6 bases and J 5 bases, leaving 4 bases between the germline ends. Written as DNA, the CDR3 is TGTGCCAGCAGGGGGTATGGCTACACCTTC. Protein product: CASRGYGYTF.

The table lists this clonotype with many counts. The chain couples TRBV29-1 to TRBJ2-7, with D unresolved. The length of the CDR3 is 14 residues. Per the germline V gene, CDR1 is SQVTM and CDR2 is ANQGSEA. V lost 0 bases and J lost 2, with 11 bases in between. The CDR3, as DNA: TGCAGCGTTGAAGAGAGAACGACCGCCTACGAGCAGTACTTC. Residues: CSVEERTTAYEQYF.